Listed below are T cell receptor beta chains from one sample, sequenced in a study of T cells in Graves' hyperthyroidism and ophthalmopathy. Via MiXCR, TCRdb re-called the multiplex PCR reads, giving one row per CDR3 protein. The table records about half a million distinct CDR3 sequences, just under 20% of them present only once. The sequenced material came from blood. These receptors originate from a man aged 35 to 55 with Graves' ophthalmopathy. CDR3s include the opening cysteine and the closing phenylalanine or tryptophan. The D gene is left open where the match is weak. Clone size is shown for a subset of rows, as once, few, many or a class of expanded clone.

J: TRBJ1-1
size: many
D: -
V: TRBV2
DNA: TGTGCCAGCAGTGAAGCGCGGGGGGTCCACACTGAAGCTTTCTTT
CDR3: CASSEARGVHTEAFF

J: TRBJ2-1
size: few
D: -
V: TRBV30
DNA: TGTGCCTGGAGTGGTGGGGCAGGCCGCTACAATGAGCAGTTCTTC
CDR3: CAWSGGAGRYNEQFF

J: TRBJ1-6
size: -
D: -
V: TRBV4-3
DNA: TGCGCCAGCAGCCTATCTGACTATTCACCCCTCCACTTT
CDR3: CASSLSDYSPLHF

J: TRBJ2-5
size: -
D: TRBD1
V: TRBV20-1
DNA: TGCAGTGCTAGAGATCAGAATGGTCGGGACAGAAAAGAGACCCAGTACTTC
CDR3: CSARDQNGRDRKETQYF

J: TRBJ1-2
size: -
D: TRBD1
V: TRBV6-1
DNA: TGTGCCAGCACCGACAGGGTAGATGGCTACACCTTC
CDR3: CASTDRVDGYTF

J: TRBJ2-4
size: few
D: -
V: TRBV7-2
DNA: TGTGCCAGCAGCCGGGGACTTAGGGACATTCAGTACTTC
CDR3: CASSRGLRDIQYF

J: TRBJ1-1
size: -
D: TRBD1
V: TRBV10-3
DNA: TGTGCCATCAGTGAGATGACAGGGGTATTGGGCACTGAAGCTTCCTTT
CDR3: CAISEMTGVLGTEASF

J: TRBJ1-1
size: few
D: -
V: TRBV6-1
DNA: TGTGCCAGCAGTGAAGGCGGTTTCTCTCTCACTGAAGCTTTCTTT
CDR3: CASSEGGFSLTEAFF

J: TRBJ2-1
size: -
D: -
V: TRBV14
DNA: -
CDR3: CASSLRAGTSASNEQFF

J: TRBJ2-1
size: -
D: TRBD2
V: TRBV6-6
DNA: TGTGCCAGCAGTTATTGGGGAGGGAAGGATGAGCAGTTCTTC
CDR3: CASSYWGGKDEQFF

J: TRBJ1-2
size: -
D: -
V: TRBV5-4
DNA: TGTGCCAGCAGCTTTTCAGGAGACCGTGGCTACACCTTC
CDR3: CASSFSGDRGYTF

J: TRBJ2-7
size: -
D: -
V: TRBV4-1
DNA: TGCGCCAGCAGCCGTTCCGTCGGTGGGGGACAATCCTACGAGCAGTACTTC
CDR3: CASSRSVGGGQSYEQYF

J: TRBJ1-1
size: many
D: TRBD1
V: TRBV7-9
DNA: TGTGCCAGCAGCTTCTCCGGACAGGGGGCGCGCGCTGAAGCTTTCTTT
CDR3: CASSFSGQGARAEAFF

J: TRBJ2-3
size: many
D: -
V: TRBV18
DNA: TGTGCCAGCTCACCCGGGGTCACAGATACGCAGTATTTT
CDR3: CASSPGVTDTQYF

J: TRBJ2-5
size: -
D: TRBD2
V: TRBV3-1
DNA: TGTGCCAGCAGCGTCCTGACTAGCGGGACAGAGACCCAGTACTTC
CDR3: CASSVLTSGTETQYF

J: TRBJ1-1
size: -
D: -
V: TRBV6-5
DNA: TGTGCCAGCAGTTACGAGTTGGGGACCCCGTCGAACACTGAAGCTTTCTTT
CDR3: CASSYELGTPSNTEAFF

J: TRBJ2-7
size: -
D: -
V: TRBV11-2
DNA: TGTGCCAGCAGCCTCTCGCGCCCCTACGAGCAGTACTTC
CDR3: CASSLSRPYEQYF

J: TRBJ2-2
size: many
D: TRBD2
V: TRBV11-2
DNA: TGTGCCAGCAGTCATTATAGCGGGAGGAACACCGGGGAGCTGTTTTTT
CDR3: CASSHYSGRNTGELFF

J: TRBJ2-3
size: many
D: TRBD1
V: TRBV7-9
DNA: TGTGCCAGCAGCTGGGGGACAGGATCAAACACAGATACGCAGTATTTT
CDR3: CASSWGTGSNTDTQYF

J: TRBJ2-6
size: once
D: -
V: TRBV27
DNA: TGTGCCAGCAGTCCTCTGGGACAAACCTTGGTTGGGGCCAACGTCCTGACTTTC
CDR3: CASSPLGQTLVGANVLTF

J: TRBJ2-1
size: many
D: -
V: TRBV3-1
DNA: TGTGCCAGCAGCCCGGCGGGGAGCCGCTACAATGAGCAGTTCTTC
CDR3: CASSPAGSRYNEQFF

J: TRBJ1-4
size: few
D: -
V: TRBV20-1
DNA: TGCAGTGCCAGAAGGGGTCACAGGGATGAAAAACTGTTTTTT
CDR3: CSARRGHRDEKLFF

J: TRBJ1-2
size: few
D: -
V: TRBV7-2
DNA: TGTGCCAGCAGCTTGGCATTGGACACCTATGGCTACACCTTC
CDR3: CASSLALDTYGYTF

J: TRBJ2-7
size: -
D: -
V: TRBV11-2
DNA: TGTGCCAGCAGCCCGGGGACGAGCGCCCTATACGAGCAGTACTTC
CDR3: CASSPGTSALYEQYF

J: TRBJ2-6
size: -
D: -
V: TRBV9
DNA: TGTGCCAGCAGCGTAGCCACAGGCTCTGGGGCCAACGTCCTGACTTTC
CDR3: CASSVATGSGANVLTF

J: TRBJ1-2
size: -
D: -
V: TRBV7-8
DNA: TGTGCCAGCAGCTCTCAGGGGCAATCTAACTATGGCTACACCTTC
CDR3: CASSSQGQSNYGYTF